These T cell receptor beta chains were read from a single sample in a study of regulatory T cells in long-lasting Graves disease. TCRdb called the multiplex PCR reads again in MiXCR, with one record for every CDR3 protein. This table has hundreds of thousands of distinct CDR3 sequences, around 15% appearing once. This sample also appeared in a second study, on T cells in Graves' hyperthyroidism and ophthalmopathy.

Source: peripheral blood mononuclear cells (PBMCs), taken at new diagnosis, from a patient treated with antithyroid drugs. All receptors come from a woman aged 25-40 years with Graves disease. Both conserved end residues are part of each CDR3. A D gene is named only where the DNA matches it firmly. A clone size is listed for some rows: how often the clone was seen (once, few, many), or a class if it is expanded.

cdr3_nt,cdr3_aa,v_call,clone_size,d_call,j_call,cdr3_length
TGCAGTGCCCTCCGACAGGGAGGCAATCAGCCCCAGCATTTT,CSALRQGGNQPQHF,TRBV20-1,few,TRBD1,TRBJ1-5,14
TGTGCCTGGATTGGGGGGAGGCTCACCGGGGAGCTGTTTTTT,CAWIGGRLTGELFF,TRBV30,-,-,TRBJ2-2,14
TGTGCCAGCAGCCCTCCAGATGGGCAGGGGAGGCATTACGAGCAGTACTTC,CASSPPDGQGRHYEQYF,TRBV7-9,many,-,TRBJ2-7,17
TGTGCCAGCAGCTTAGCGCTTGTCGGGAGGGCCGCAGATACGCAGTATTTT,CASSLALVGRAADTQYF,TRBV7-9,many,TRBD2,TRBJ2-3,17
TGTGCCAGCAGTTTATCGGGGGGACGAGAGACCCAGTACTTC,CASSLSGGRETQYF,TRBV27,many,-,TRBJ2-5,14
TGTGCCTGGAGTGTAGATACCAATTCACCCCTCCACTTT,CAWSVDTNSPLHF,TRBV30,few,-,TRBJ1-6,13
TGTGCCAGCAGAAACCGGGACAGGGGTTCCACAGATACGCAGTATTTT,CASRNRDRGSTDTQYF,TRBV28,many,TRBD1,TRBJ2-3,16
TGTGCCAGTAGTATAGCAGCCAGGGGAGTAGTTTACACTGAAGCTTTCTTT,CASSIAARGVVYTEAFF,TRBV19,-,-,TRBJ1-1,17
TGTGCCAGCAGAGGACAGGGGGCCTACAATGAGCAGTTCTTC,CASRGQGAYNEQFF,TRBV28,many,TRBD1,TRBJ2-1,14
TGTGCCTGGGCAGGTGTTGGCTCCTACGAGCAGTACTTC,CAWAGVGSYEQYF,TRBV30,-,-,TRBJ2-7,13
TGCAGTGCCTCGTGGGCCTGGGGCGGCTACACCTTC,CSASWAWGGYTF,TRBV20-1,few,-,TRBJ1-2,12
TGTGCCAGCAGCCTCTGGACTGTATCCTACAATGAGCAGTTCTTC,CASSLWTVSYNEQFF,TRBV6-1,many,-,TRBJ2-1,15
TGTGCCAGCAGGGACGTTGGAAACACCATATATTTT,CASRDVGNTIYF,TRBV28,many,-,TRBJ1-3,12